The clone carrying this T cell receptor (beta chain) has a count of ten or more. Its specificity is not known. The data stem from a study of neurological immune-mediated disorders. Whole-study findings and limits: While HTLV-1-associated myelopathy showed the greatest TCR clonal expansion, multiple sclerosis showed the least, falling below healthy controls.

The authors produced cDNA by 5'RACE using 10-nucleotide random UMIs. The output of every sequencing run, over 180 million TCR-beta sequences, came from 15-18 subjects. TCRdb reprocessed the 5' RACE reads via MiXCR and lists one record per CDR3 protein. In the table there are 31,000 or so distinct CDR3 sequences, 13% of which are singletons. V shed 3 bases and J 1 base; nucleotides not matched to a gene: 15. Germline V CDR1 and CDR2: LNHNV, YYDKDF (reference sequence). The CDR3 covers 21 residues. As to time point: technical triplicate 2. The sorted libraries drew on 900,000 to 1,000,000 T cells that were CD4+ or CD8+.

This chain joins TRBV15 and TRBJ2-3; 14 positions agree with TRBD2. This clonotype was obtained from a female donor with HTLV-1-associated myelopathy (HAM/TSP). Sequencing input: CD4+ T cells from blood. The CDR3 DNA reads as TGTGCCACCAGCAGGCCCAGCCGGCGACTAGCGGGAGGGGGAGGCACAGATACGCAGTATTTT. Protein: CATSRPSRRLAGGGGTDTQYF. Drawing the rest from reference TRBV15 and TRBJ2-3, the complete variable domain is DAMVIQNPRYQVTQFGKPVTLSCSQTLNHNVMYWYQQKSSQAPKLLFHYYDKDFNNEADTPDNFQSRRPNTSFCFLDIRSPGLGDTAMYLCATSRPSRRLAGGGGTDTQYFGPGTRLTVL.